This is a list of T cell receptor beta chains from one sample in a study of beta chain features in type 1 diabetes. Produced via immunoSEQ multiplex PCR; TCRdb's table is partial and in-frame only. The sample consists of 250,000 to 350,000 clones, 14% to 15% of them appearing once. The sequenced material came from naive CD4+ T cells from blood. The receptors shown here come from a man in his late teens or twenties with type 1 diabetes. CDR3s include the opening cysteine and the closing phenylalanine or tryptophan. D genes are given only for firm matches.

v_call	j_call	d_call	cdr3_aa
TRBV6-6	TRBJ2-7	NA	CASSPTRGPSEQYF
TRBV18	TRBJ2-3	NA	CASSPIENTDTQYF
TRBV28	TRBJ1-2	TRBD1	CASSSRGQDYGYTF
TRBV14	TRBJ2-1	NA	CASSQGGSYNEQFF
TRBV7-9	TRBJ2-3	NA	CASMRWGHPNPDTQYF
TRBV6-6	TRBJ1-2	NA	CASSYDRRGYTF
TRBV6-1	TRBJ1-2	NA	CASSDRGGYTF
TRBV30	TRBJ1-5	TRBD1	CAFGQGGQPQHF
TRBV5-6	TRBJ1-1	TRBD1	CASRSTGASEAFF
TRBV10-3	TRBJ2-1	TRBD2	CAISELAGGGVEQFF
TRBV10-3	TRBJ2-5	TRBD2	CAISEKGTSGKETQYF
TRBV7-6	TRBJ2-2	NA	CASSPDWTGELFF
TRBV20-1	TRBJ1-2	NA	CSALVGYGYTF
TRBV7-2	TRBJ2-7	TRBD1	CASRRTGGYDEQYF
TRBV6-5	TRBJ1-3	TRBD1	CASSSGTDGNTIYF
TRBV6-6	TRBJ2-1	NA	CASSYGQGHEQFF
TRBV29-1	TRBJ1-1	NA	CSVEALFNTEAFF
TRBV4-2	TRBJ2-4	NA	CASSQDRRGAPKNIQYF
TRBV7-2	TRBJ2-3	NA	CASSQGFDTQYF
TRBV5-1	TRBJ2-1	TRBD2	CASSMTSGEQFF
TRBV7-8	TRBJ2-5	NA	CASSYSQVGETQYF
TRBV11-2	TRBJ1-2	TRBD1	CASSSTRDRPLYTF
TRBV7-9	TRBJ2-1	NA	CAPSSNYNEQFF
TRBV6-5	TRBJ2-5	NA	CASSLGPGETQYF
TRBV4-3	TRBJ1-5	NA	CASSKTANQPQHF
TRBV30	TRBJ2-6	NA	CAWSDRSSGANVLTF
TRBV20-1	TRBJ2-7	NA	CSARWRIEQYF
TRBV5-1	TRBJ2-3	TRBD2	CASSFSSGGTDTQYF
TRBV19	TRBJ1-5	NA	CASMTGHQPQHF
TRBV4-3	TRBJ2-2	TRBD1	CASSQEGGADTGELFF
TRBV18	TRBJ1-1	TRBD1	CASSPPNGQGNAEAFF
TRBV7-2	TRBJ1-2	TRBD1	CASSLGTGSVGYTF
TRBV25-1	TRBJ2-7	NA	CASSRVGGPVHEQYF
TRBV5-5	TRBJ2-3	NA	CASSYTVPTDTQYF
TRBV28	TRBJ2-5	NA	CASSLSPALETQYF
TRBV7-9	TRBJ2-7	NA	CASSSPRGGGPSYEQYF
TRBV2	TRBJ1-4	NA	CASSEQGIGEKLFF
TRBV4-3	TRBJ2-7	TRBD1	CASSQWTGPSGQYF
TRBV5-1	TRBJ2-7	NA	CASSLEGAGYEQYF
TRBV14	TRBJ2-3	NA	CASSQGSGDTQYF
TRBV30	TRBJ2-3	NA	CAWSSGVQDTQYF
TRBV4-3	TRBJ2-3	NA	CASSHLASGTDTQYF
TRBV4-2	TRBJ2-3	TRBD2	CASSQGWGTSGSTDTQYF
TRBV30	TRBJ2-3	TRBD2	CAWSSGGKVTDTQYF
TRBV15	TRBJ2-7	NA	CATSRKDSLSYEQYF
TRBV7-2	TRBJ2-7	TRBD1	CASSLYQGAEQYF
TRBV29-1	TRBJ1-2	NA	CSVEVYNYGYTF
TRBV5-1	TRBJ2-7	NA	CASRLTGQSSYEQYF
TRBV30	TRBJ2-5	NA	CAWSVAGPQETQYF
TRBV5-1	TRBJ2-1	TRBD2	CASSRTSNEQFF
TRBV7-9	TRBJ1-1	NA	CASSLLPGAGTEAFF